One sample yielded the 8 T cell receptor beta chains listed below, sequenced in a study of long-term antiretroviral therapy in people with HIV. Runs used v3.0 of the immunoSEQ assay and were done at survey level. Some clones are missing from TCRdb's copy, which holds only in-frame ones; the method was immunoSEQ multiplex PCR. This sample has over 15,000 clones, with around 90% found just once. This material consisted of unsorted PBMCs, taken around 2.3 years before starting antiretroviral therapy. Receptor source: a woman in her 30s with HIV.

The CDR3, as DNA: TGTGCCAGCAGCTCGTACCGGGACAGACCCAACTACGAGCAGTACTTC. This sequence encodes CASSSYRDRPNYEQYF. The genes are TRBV5-6 and TRBJ2-7, with TRBD1 matching over 7 bases. CDR1 is SGHDT, CDR2 YYEEEE, per germline. Losses at the gene ends were 3 bases for V and 3 bases for J; bases not matched to a gene: 12. The CDR3 has 16 residues.

This clone has only one observation. The rearrangement links TRBV19 to TRBJ2-7, with 8 bases fitting TRBD1. Germline V CDR1 and CDR2: LNHDA, SQIVND (reference sequence). After removal of 5 bases from V and 0 bases from J, the junction contained 9 bases not matched to a gene. CDR3 length: 16 residues. CDR3 loop: CASSEQAQGGSYEQYF. In nucleotides, the CDR3 is TGTGCCAGTAGTGAGCAAGCACAGGGGGGCTCCTACGAGCAGTACTTC.

This clone appeared a single time. This chain links TRBV6-6 with TRBJ1-2; TRBD1 might be the D (5 bases). V lost 5 bases, J lost 5 bases, and 21 bases lay in between. This CDR3 region has 16 residues. Germline CDR1 reads MNHNY; CDR2 reads SVGAGI (reference sequence). The CDR3 loop reads CASSQLWQGPQYGYTF. CDR3 sequence (DNA): TGTGCCAGCAGTCAACTCTGGCAGGGTCCCCAATATGGCTACACCTTC.

The rearrangement links TRBV5-6 to TRBJ2-7, with TRBD1 as a possible D gene (6 bases). The CDR3 loop spans 15 amino acids. Germline CDR1 reads SGHDT; CDR2 reads YYEEEE. V gave up 3 bases and J gave up 3 bases, with 16 bases separating them. CDR3 nucleotide sequence: TGTGCCAGCAGCTCATCCCCAGGGGCGGTCTACGAGCAGTACTTC. Amino acid sequence: CASSSSPGAVYEQYF.

The chain employs TRBV30 and TRBJ1-1, with D possibly TRBD1 on 6 matching bases. Trimming took off 0 bases at V and 5 bases at J, with 25 bases between the two ends. Germline V gene lookup returns CDR1 GTSNPN and CDR2 SVGIG (reference sequence). The CDR3 loop spans 18 amino acids. In nucleotides, the CDR3 is TGTGCCTGGAGTGTAATATTCATTGGGGGCTGGTCAGGAACTGAAGCTTTCTTT. Residues: CAWSVIFIGGWSGTEAFF.

The chain employs TRBV2 and TRBJ2-1; 11 bases fit TRBD2. With V trimmed by 6 bases and J by 3 bases, 4 bases remained unmatched. The germline CDR1 and CDR2 sequences are SNHLY and FYNNEI. This CDR3 region has 15 residues. The CDR3 loop reads CASRYLAGGYNEQFF. In DNA form, the CDR3 reads TGTGCCAGCAGATACCTAGCGGGGGGCTACAATGAGCAGTTCTTC.

This clone was observed a single time. The chain recombines TRBV6-1 with TRBJ2-7; TRBD1 matches 8 bases. V gave up 4 bases and J gave up 5 bases; unmatched junction bases: 10. Looked up from germline, CDR1 is MNHNS and CDR2 is SASEGT. The CDR3 covers 15 residues. The CDR3 nucleotides are TGTGCCAGCAGTGCTACGAGGCAGGGGGCAAACGAGCAGTACTTC. It yields the protein CASSATRQGANEQYF.

V is TRBV2 and J is TRBJ2-5, with D maybe TRBD1 (5 bases). V was shortened by 4 bases and J by 3 bases, with 12 bases between the two germline ends. CDR1 is SNHLY, CDR2 FYNNEI, per germline. The CDR3 consists of 14 residues. The CDR3 here is CASSAGIQKETQYF. As DNA, the CDR3 is TGTGCCAGCAGTGCAGGGATCCAGAAAGAGACCCAGTACTTC.